The 10 T cell receptor beta chains below were found in one sample sequenced in a study of T cell clonotyping in hematopoietic cell transplantation. Some clones are missing from TCRdb's copy, which holds only in-frame ones; the method was immunoSEQ multiplex PCR. The sample consists of 9,500 or so clones, roughly three quarters of them appearing once. This specimen was PBMCs, taken 30 days after allogeneic stem cell transplant. The receptors originated from a female patient in her forties or fifties who had an allogeneic stem cell transplant from a related donor, so T cells may come from the graft donor. Some clones in this sample may be carry-over from other donors' samples.

The chain couples TRBV30 to TRBJ2-7; D unresolved. Germline values: CDR1 GTSNPN, CDR2 SVGIG (reference sequence). This CDR3 spans 12 amino acids. Trimming removed 2 bases from V and 3 bases from J, with 8 bases in between. The CDR3 reads CAWSSGHYEQYF. Here the CDR3 DNA reads TGTGCCTGGAGTTCCGGGCACTACGAGCAGTACTTC.

This clone was seen just once. This chain links TRBV29-1 with TRBJ2-3, with 8 bases fitting TRBD2. The CDR3 runs 14 residues. From germline, CDR1 is SQVTM and CDR2 ANQGSEA. The ends lost 6 bases at V and 2 bases at J; junction bases unmatched: 7. The CDR3 coding sequence is TGCAGCGTCGCAAGCGGGAGTGACACAGATACGCAGTATTTT. It yields the protein CSVASGSDTDTQYF.

This chain connects TRBV9 to TRBJ1-5; D unclear. CDR3 length: 14 amino acids. The germline V and J ends were trimmed by 4 bases and 7 bases, with 15 bases remaining between them. CDR1 is SGDLS, CDR2 YYNGEE, per germline. The CDR3 loop reads CASSTGRLLQPQHF. The CDR3 bases are TGTGCCAGCAGCACGGGTCGCCTCTTGCAGCCCCAGCATTTT.

The chain recombines TRBV29-1 with TRBJ1-2, with 9 bases that match TRBD1. Germline V gene lookup returns CDR1 SQVTM and CDR2 ANQGSEA. CDR3 length: 13 residues. Trimming cost V 6 bases and J 5 bases; bases outside gene matches: 7. The CDR3 sequence is CSVRDRETYGYTF. CDR3 nucleotide sequence: TGCAGCGTCAGGGACAGGGAGACTTATGGCTACACCTTC. Full variable domain (remainder filled in from reference TRBV29-1 and TRBJ1-2): SAVISQKPSRDICQRGTSLTIQCQVDSQVTMMFWYRQQPGQSLTLIATANQGSEATYESGFVIDKFPISRPNLTFSTLTVSNMSPEDSSIYLCSVRDRETYGYTFGSGTRLTVV.

The chain joins TRBV27 to TRBJ1-5; D uncertain. Trimming pared 8 bases from V and 3 bases from J, leaving 14 bases between. The CDR3 runs 14 residues. Per the germline V gene, CDR1 is MNHEY and CDR2 is SMNVEV (reference sequence). The CDR3 coding sequence is TGTGCCAGCTCCCGGGTAGGGCCCAATCAGCCCCAGCATTTT. Encoded protein: CASSRVGPNQPQHF.

This chain uses TRBV28 with TRBJ1-2, with TRBD1 matching 9 bases. V shed 7 bases and J 2 bases; nucleotides not matched to a gene: 5. The CDR3 is 14 amino acids. Germline CDR1 reads MDHEN; CDR2 reads SYDVKM. The chain's CDR3 is CASTPTGGNYGYTF. The CDR3 region has the DNA TGTGCCAGCACCCCTACAGGGGGCAACTATGGCTACACCTTC.

This clone was seen a handful of times. This chain connects TRBV6-4 to TRBJ2-6, with D unresolved. V was cut by 6 bases and J by 1 base, with 4 bases left in between. The CDR3 length is 13 residues. Germline values: CDR1 MRHNA, CDR2 SNTAGT. The CDR3 here is CASSESGANVLTF. CDR3 bases: TGTGCCAGCAGCGAGTCTGGGGCCAACGTCCTGACTTTC.

The chain is built from TRBV30 and TRBJ2-2; 7 bases map to TRBD1. V shed 3 bases and J 4 bases; nucleotides not matched to a gene: 2. Germline lookup yields CDR1 GTSNPN and CDR2 SVGIG (reference sequence). The CDR3 consists of 13 residues. The CDR3 DNA reads TGTGCCTGGAGACAGGGGAGCACCGGGGAGCTGTTTTTT. It codes for CAWRQGSTGELFF.

The J gene is TRBJ2-7, the V gene TRBV14, with D hard to call. Trimming pared 2 bases from V and 1 base from J, leaving 0 bases between. This CDR3 has 11 amino acids. CDR1 SGHDN and CDR2 FVKESK come from the germline V gene. CDR3 nucleotides: TGTGCCAGCAGCCAATCCTACGAGCAGTACTTC. It yields the protein CASSQSYEQYF.

The rearrangement links TRBV5-1 to TRBJ2-7; 9 bases match TRBD2. The CDR3 contains 15 residues. With V trimmed by 4 bases and J by 0 bases, 5 bases remained unmatched. Germline CDR1 and CDR2: SGHRS and YFSETQ. In DNA, the CDR3 is TGCGCCAGCAGCCTACAGCGGGAGGCCTCCTACGAGCAGTACTTC. Translated: CASSLQREASYEQYF.